This T cell receptor (beta chain) was sequenced for a study of CD8 T cells in ankylosing spondylitis. Study-level points and caveats: Earlier work had already found some motif variants in reactive arthritis synovial fluid and blood. Disease-linked clones proved CD8+ and comparatively uncommon in peripheral blood. There was reportedly significant enrichment of clones that were disease-linked in matched ankylosing spondylitis synovial fluid.

The CDR3 length is 15 residues. Germline V CDR1 and CDR2: MNHEY, SVGAGI. Between the trimmed V and J ends, which lost 4 bases and 5 bases, there was a span of 15 bases. Researchers built TCR beta libraries using quantitative 5'-RACE with molecular barcodes. One entry per CDR3 protein results from TCRdb running MiXCR on the 5' RACE reads. Of about 69,000 distinct CDR3 sequences in the sample, roughly 5.3% were seen once. This clonotype was seen at least ten times. Antigen: not known. The V call is TRBV6-5, the J call TRBJ2-1; weak D call: TRBD2 (6 bases). The sequencing sample was made of blood, either unsorted or a sorted T cell fraction (not recorded which). The receptor comes from a male donor with ankylosing spondylitis or in good health (not recorded which). This CDR3 is CASSSILAENNEQFF. In DNA form, the CDR3 reads TGTGCCAGCAGTTCTATATTAGCGGAGAACAATGAGCAGTTCTTC.